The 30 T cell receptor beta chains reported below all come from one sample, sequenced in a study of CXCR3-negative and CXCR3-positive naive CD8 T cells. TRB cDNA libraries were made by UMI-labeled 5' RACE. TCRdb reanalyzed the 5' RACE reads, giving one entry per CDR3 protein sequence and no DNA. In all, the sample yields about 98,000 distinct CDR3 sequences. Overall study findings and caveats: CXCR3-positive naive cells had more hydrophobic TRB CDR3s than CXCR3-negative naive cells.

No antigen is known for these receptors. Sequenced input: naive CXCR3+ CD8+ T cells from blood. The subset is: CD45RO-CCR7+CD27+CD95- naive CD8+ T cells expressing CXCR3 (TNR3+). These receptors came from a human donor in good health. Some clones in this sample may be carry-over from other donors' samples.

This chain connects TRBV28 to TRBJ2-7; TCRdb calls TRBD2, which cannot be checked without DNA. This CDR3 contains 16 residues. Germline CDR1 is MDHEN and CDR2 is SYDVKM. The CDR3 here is CASSLPSSRTTYEQYF.

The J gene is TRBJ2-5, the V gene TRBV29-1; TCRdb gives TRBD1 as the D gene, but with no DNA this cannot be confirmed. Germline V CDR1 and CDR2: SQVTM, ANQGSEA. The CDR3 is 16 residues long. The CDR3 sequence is CSVEDWTGQGTVAQYF.

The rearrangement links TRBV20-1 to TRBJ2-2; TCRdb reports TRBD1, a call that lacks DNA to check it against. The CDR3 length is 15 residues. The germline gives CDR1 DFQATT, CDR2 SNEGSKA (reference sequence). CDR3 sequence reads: CSAREDREASGELFF.

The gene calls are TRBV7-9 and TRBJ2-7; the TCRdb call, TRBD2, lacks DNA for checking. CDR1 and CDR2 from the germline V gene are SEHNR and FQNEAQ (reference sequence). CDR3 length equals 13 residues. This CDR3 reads CASSPPRANEQYF.

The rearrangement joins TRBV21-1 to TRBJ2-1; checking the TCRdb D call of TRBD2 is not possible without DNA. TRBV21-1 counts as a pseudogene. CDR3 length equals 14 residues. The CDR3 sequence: CASSKRGPLRGQFF.

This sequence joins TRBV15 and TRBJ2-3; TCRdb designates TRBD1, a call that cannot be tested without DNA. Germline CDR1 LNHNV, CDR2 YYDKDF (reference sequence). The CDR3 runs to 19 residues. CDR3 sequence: CATSRRDRGFSEATDTQYF.

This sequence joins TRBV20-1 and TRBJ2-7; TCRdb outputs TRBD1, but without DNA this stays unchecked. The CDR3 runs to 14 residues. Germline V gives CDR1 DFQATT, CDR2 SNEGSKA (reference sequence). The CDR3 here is CSARGRDRDYEQYF.

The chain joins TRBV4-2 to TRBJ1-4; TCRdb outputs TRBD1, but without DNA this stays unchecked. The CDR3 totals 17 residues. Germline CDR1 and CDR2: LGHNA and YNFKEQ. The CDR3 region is CASSQRTVQGADEKLFF.

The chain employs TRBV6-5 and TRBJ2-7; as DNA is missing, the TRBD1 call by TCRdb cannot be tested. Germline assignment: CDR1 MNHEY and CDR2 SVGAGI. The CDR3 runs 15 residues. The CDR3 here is CASSLRDASSYEQYF.

The CDR3 loop reads CSAVGEDGNYGYTF. The J gene is TRBJ1-2, the V gene TRBV20-1. The CDR3 has 14 amino acids. Germline CDR1 reads DFQATT; CDR2 reads SNEGSKA (reference sequence).

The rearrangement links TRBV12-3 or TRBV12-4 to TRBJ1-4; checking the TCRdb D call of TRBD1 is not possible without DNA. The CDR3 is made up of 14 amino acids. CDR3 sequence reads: CASSHQGWGEKLFF.

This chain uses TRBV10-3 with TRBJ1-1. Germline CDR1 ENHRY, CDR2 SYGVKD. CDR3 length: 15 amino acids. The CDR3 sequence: CAISEPYHKNTEAFF.

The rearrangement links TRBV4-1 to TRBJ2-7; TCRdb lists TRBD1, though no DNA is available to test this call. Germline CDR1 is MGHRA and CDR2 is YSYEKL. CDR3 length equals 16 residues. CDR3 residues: CASSQDRDSGSYEQYF.

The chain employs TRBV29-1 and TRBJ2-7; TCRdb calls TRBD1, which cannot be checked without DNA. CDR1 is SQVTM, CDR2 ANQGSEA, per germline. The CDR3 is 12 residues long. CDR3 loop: CSVQTGGYEQYF.

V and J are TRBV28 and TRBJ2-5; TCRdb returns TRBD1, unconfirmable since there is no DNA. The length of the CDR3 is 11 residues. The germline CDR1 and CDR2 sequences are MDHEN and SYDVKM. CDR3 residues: CASSLPGKWYF.

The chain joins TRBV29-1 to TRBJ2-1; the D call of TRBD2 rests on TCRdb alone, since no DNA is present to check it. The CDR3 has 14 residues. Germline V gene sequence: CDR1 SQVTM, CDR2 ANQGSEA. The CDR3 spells CSAAGTSGNNEQFF.

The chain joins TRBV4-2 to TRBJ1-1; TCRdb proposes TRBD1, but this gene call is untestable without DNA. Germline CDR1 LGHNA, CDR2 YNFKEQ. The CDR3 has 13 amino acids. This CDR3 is CASSHGGGTEAFF.

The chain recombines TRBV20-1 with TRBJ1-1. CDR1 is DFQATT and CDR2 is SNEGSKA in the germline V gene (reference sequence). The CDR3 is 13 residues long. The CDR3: CSARGKWDTEAFF.

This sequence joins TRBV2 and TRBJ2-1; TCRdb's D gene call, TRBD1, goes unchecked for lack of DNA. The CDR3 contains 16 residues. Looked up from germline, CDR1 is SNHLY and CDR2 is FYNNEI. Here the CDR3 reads CASRGTDLTSYNEQFF.

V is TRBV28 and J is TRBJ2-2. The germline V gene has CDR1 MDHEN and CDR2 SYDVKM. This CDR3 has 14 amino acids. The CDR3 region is CASSLQVNTGELFF.

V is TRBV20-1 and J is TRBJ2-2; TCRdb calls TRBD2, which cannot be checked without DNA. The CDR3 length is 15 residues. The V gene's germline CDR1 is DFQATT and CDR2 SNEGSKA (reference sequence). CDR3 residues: CSARDPGGNTGELFF.

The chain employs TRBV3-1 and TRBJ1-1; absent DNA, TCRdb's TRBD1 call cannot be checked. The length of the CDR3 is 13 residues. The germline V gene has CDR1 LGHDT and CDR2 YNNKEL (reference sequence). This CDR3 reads CASSRLSNPEAFF.

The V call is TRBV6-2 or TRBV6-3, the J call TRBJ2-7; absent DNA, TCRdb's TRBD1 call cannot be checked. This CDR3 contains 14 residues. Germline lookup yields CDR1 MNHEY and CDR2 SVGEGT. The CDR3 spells CASSYGTGLDEQYF.

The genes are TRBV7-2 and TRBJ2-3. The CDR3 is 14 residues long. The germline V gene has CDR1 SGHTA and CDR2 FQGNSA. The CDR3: CASSNDQIGSGQYF.

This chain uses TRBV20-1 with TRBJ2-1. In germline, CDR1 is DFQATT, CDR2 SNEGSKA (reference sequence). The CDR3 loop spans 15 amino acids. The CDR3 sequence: CSARSRTASYNEQFF.

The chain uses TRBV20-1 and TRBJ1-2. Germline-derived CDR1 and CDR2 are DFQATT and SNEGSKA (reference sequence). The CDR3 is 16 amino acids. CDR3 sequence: CSARVNFKTGYYGYTF.

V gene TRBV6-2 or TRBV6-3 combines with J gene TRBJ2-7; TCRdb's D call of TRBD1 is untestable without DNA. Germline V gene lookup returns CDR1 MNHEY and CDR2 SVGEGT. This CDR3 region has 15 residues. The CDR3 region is CASKRSRDTGFEQYF.

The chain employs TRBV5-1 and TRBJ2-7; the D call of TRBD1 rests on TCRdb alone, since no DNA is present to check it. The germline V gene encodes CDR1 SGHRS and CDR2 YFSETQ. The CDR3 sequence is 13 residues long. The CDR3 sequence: CASSLISGYEQYF.

CDR3: CASSFDRVTSTDTQYF. V is TRBV7-2 and J is TRBJ2-3; TCRdb indicates TRBD1, and absent DNA this call remains unverified. The germline gives CDR1 SGHTA, CDR2 FQGNSA. The CDR3 covers 16 residues.

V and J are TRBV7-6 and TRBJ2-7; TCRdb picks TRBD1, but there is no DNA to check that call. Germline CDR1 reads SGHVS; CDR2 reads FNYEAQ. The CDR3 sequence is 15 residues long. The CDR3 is CASSDPGRSSHEQYF. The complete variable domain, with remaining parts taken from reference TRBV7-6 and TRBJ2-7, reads GAGVSQSPRYKVTKRGQDVALRCDPISGHVSLYWYRQALGQGPEFLTYFNYEAQQDKSGLPNDRFSAERPEGSISTLTIQRTEQRDSAMYRCASSDPGRSSHEQYFGPGTRLTVT.